This T cell receptor (beta chain) was observed in a study of cytomegalovirus exposure and HLA in healthy donors. Study observations and caveats: Accurate prediction of HLA-A and HLA-B alleles (for most subjects) was reportedly achieved from TCR beta sequences.

With respect to this clone: Its matching antigen is unknown.

The PCR ran on 60 Vbeta and 13 Jbeta primers. The method was immunoSEQ multiplex PCR; TCRdb's version includes in-frame clones alone and lacks a portion of them. The table lists over 100,000 clones, about three quarters of them singletons. V dropped 1 base and J dropped 4 bases, with 11 bases sitting between them. The CDR3 is 15 residues long. In germline, CDR1 is SEHNR, CDR2 FQNEAQ (reference sequence). This sequence joins TRBV7-9 and TRBJ1-3, with a possible D match to TRBD1 (5 bases). Specimen: PBMCs. This TCR was recovered from a woman aged 30 to 39 in good health and CMV-seropositive. In DNA, the CDR3 is TGTGCCAGCAGCTTAGAAGGGGAGGCCGGAAACACCATATATTTT. Translated: CASSLEGEAGNTIYF.